One and the same sample provided the 6 T cell receptor beta chains below, sequenced in a study of patients and donors after allogeneic stem cell transplantation. TCRdb used MiXCR to reprocess the RT-PCR reads, holding one entry per CDR3 protein. The data hold about 960,000 distinct CDR3 sequences, with approximately 19% observed a single time. Material: blood, either unsorted or a sorted T cell fraction (not recorded which). All receptors come from a human donor who was either an allogeneic HSCT recipient or a stem cell or donor lymphocyte infusion donor (not recorded which). It is not recorded whose cells these are; they may come from a transplant donor.

V gene TRBV12-3 or TRBV12-4 combines with J gene TRBJ1-1; D call uncertain. V lost 4 bases to trimming and J lost 0 bases, with 12 bases between them. The CDR3 contains 15 residues. In DNA form, the CDR3 reads TGTGCCAGCAGTTCGGGTAGGGCAGTGAACACTGAAGCTTTCTTT. Translation: CASSSGRAVNTEAFF.

The J gene is TRBJ2-1, the V gene TRBV6-1; 13 positions agree with TRBD2. The CDR3 has 16 amino acids. Germline CDR1 and CDR2: MNHNS and SASEGT. Trimming removed 5 bases from V and 9 bases from J; junction bases left unmatched: 10. The CDR3 reads CASSRLAGGRPGEQFF. The CDR3 DNA follows: TGTGCCAGCAGTCGACTAGCGGGGGGCCGGCCTGGTGAGCAGTTCTTC.

This clonotype was seen a handful of times. J is TRBJ1-2 and V is TRBV5-1, with 9 bases fitting TRBD1. The CDR3 length is 15 residues. Germline loops: CDR1 SGHRS, CDR2 YFSETQ. Trimming cost V 0 bases and J 4 bases; bases outside gene matches: 4. CDR3 bases: TGCGCCAGCAGCTTGGGGGACAGGGATAGCTATGGCTACACCTTC. It codes for CASSLGDRDSYGYTF.

This clonotype occurred a few times. The J gene is TRBJ2-3, the V gene TRBV30; D gene ambiguous. Per germline, CDR1 GTSNPN and CDR2 SVGIG (reference sequence). With 1 base removed from V and 4 bases from J, the gap between germline ends came to 3 bases. This CDR3 region has 11 residues. The CDR3 bases are TGTGCCTGGAGTGAGGCAGATACGCAGTATTTT. Its protein is CAWSEADTQYF.

V gene TRBV11-2 combines with J gene TRBJ1-2; unclear D gene. CDR1 SGHAT and CDR2 FQNNGV come from the germline V gene. The ends were cut back, 8 bases at V and 6 bases at J, with 13 bases in the middle. There are 12 residues in the CDR3. CDR3: CASPGREHGYTF. CDR3 nucleotide sequence: TGTGCCAGCCCTGGAAGGGAACATGGCTACACCTTC.

This clonotype was found many times. The V gene is TRBV5-1, the J gene TRBJ2-7, with TRBD1 as a possible D gene (6 bases). V lost 8 bases to trimming and J lost 3 bases, with 15 bases between them. Germline CDR1 SGHRS, CDR2 YFSETQ. The CDR3 is 13 amino acids. This CDR3 is CASSEQGFYEQYF. Here the CDR3 DNA reads TGCGCCAGTTCCGAACAGGGATTCTACGAGCAGTACTTC.